This is a list of T cell receptor beta chains from one sample in a study of T cells in tuberculosis. TCRdb's copy holds only in-frame clones and misses some; the assay was immunoSEQ multiplex PCR. This repertoire shows 40,000 to 45,000 clones, roughly 94% found once; its top ten account for 1.9%. Sequencing used PBMCs. Source of these receptors: a donor aged 10 to 29 with latent tuberculosis or without tuberculosis infection. Some clones in this sample may be carry-over from other donors' samples. Both conserved end residues are part of each CDR3. The order of the fields is clone size, J gene, V gene, D gene, CDR3 DNA, CDR3 protein. D genes are given only for firm matches. Rows give clone size only sometimes, using once, few, many, or a class for an expanded clone.

clone size: -
J gene: TRBJ2-2
V gene: TRBV11-3
D gene: -
CDR3 DNA: TGTGCCAGCAGCTTAGATATTTTAGGGGTGAGGAACACCGGGGAGCTGTTTTTT
CDR3 protein: CASSLDILGVRNTGELFF

clone size: once
J gene: TRBJ2-1
V gene: TRBV6-1
D gene: -
CDR3 DNA: TGTGCCAGCAGTGAATATTTGGGGCGTGTGATGGACAATGAGCAGTTCTTC
CDR3 protein: CASSEYLGRVMDNEQFF

clone size: -
J gene: TRBJ1-1
V gene: TRBV28
D gene: TRBD1
CDR3 DNA: TGTGCCAGCAGTTCAACTCCGGGACAGGGTGTCACTGAAGCTTTCTTT
CDR3 protein: CASSSTPGQGVTEAFF

clone size: -
J gene: TRBJ1-2
V gene: TRBV6-4
D gene: TRBD1
CDR3 DNA: TGTGCCAGCAGTGACGCGGCCGGGACAGGGGACATCTATGGCTACACCTTC
CDR3 protein: CASSDAAGTGDIYGYTF

clone size: -
J gene: TRBJ1-1
V gene: TRBV7-9
D gene: -
CDR3 DNA: TGTGCCAGCAGTAGAGAGGCTGAAGCTTTCTTT
CDR3 protein: CASSREAEAFF

clone size: -
J gene: TRBJ2-2
V gene: TRBV4-3
D gene: -
CDR3 DNA: TGCGCCAGCAGCAGACATTCCCTGGGCACCGGGGAGCTGTTTTTT
CDR3 protein: CASSRHSLGTGELFF

clone size: -
J gene: TRBJ2-7
V gene: TRBV28
D gene: -
CDR3 DNA: TGTGCCAGCAGAGACACCAGCACCTACGAGCAGTACTTC
CDR3 protein: CASRDTSTYEQYF

clone size: -
J gene: TRBJ1-1
V gene: TRBV5-1
D gene: -
CDR3 DNA: TGCGCCAGCAGCTTCACAGAGCAGGTTGAAGCTTTCTTT
CDR3 protein: CASSFTEQVEAFF

clone size: -
J gene: TRBJ2-1
V gene: TRBV6-6
D gene: TRBD2
CDR3 DNA: TGTGCCAGCAGTTACTCTCCGGGGGAGCGGGGCAATGAGCAGTTCTTC
CDR3 protein: CASSYSPGERGNEQFF

clone size: -
J gene: TRBJ2-5
V gene: TRBV5-4
D gene: -
CDR3 DNA: TGTGCCAGCAGCTTGGCCCCCAGGAAAGAGACCCAGTACTTC
CDR3 protein: CASSLAPRKETQYF

clone size: -
J gene: TRBJ1-4
V gene: TRBV5-1
D gene: -
CDR3 DNA: TGCGCCAGCAGCTTGGGGTCCGAGGGAAAACTGTTTTTT
CDR3 protein: CASSLGSEGKLFF

clone size: -
J gene: TRBJ1-2
V gene: TRBV5-5
D gene: -
CDR3 DNA: TGTGCCAGCAGCTTGTTTGACAGTAGTTATGGCTACACCTTC
CDR3 protein: CASSLFDSSYGYTF

clone size: -
J gene: TRBJ2-7
V gene: TRBV19
D gene: -
CDR3 DNA: TGTGCCAGTAGTATAGGGGGCGTAAGGCCCTACGAGCAGTACTTC
CDR3 protein: CASSIGGVRPYEQYF

clone size: -
J gene: TRBJ1-3
V gene: TRBV15
D gene: TRBD1
CDR3 DNA: TGTGCCACCAGAACTAACAGGGGCCGGGAAGGAAACACCATATATTTT
CDR3 protein: CATRTNRGREGNTIYF

clone size: -
J gene: TRBJ2-5
V gene: TRBV18
D gene: -
CDR3 DNA: TGTGCCAGCTCACCAGGGGGCGCCGGGCAAGAGACCCAGTACTTC
CDR3 protein: CASSPGGAGQETQYF

clone size: once
J gene: TRBJ2-7
V gene: TRBV4-2
D gene: -
CDR3 DNA: TGTGCCAGCAGCCCCGCTGAAAGCGGCTCCTACGAGCAGTACTTC
CDR3 protein: CASSPAESGSYEQYF